The 26 T cell receptor beta chains listed next were all sequenced from one sample in a study of T cells in Graves' hyperthyroidism and ophthalmopathy (dated by TCRdb to the late 2010s). Libraries were made using multiplex PCR. This sample was sequenced with an Illumina HiSeq 2000. The TCR beta CDR3 regions were amplified from the RNA transcripts. For the first round of RT-PCR on the TCR CDR3, the HTBI primer set was used together with the Qiagen OneStep RT-PCR kit. The public reads were run again by TCRdb, first through fastp at Q25 and then through MiXCR, and only productive beta chains were kept. Here each entry gathers all rows of one CDR3 protein and keeps the most common genes and DNA. The sample has about 500,000 distinct CDR3 sequences on record, roughly a sixth of them singletons. The ten largest clones capture approximately 30% of the sample. Sequencing used blood. The receptor source for this set is a woman in her thirties with Graves' ophthalmopathy.

This clonotype has more than one count but fewer than ten. The chain joins TRBV24-1 to TRBJ2-1; maybe TRBD2 (6 bases). CDR3 size: 16 residues. V shed 1 base and J shed 0 bases, with 9 bases lying between them. Germline V gene lookup returns CDR1 KGHDR and CDR2 SFDVKD. CDR3 bases: TGTGCCACCAGTGATTTTAGCGGTCCCTCCTACAATGAGCAGTTCTTC. Its protein is CATSDFSGPSYNEQFF.

This clonotype was seen at least ten times. This chain connects TRBV3-1 to TRBJ2-5; TRBD2 agrees at 8 bases. The CDR3 is 15 amino acids. The germline CDR1 and CDR2 sequences are LGHDT and YNNKEL (reference sequence). V lost 0 bases, J lost 5 bases, and 5 bases stayed unmatched. The CDR3 is CASSQDRGRFETQYF. The CDR3 DNA reads TGTGCCAGCAGCCAAGACCGCGGGAGGTTTGAGACCCAGTACTTC.

This clonotype occurred a few times. The J gene is TRBJ2-5, the V gene TRBV7-2, with TRBD2 matching over 7 bases. Germline CDR1 is SGHTA and CDR2 is FQGNSA. The ends lost 2 bases at V and 5 bases at J; junction bases unmatched: 11. CDR3 length: 16 residues. The CDR3 here is CASSLRTGAGGETQYF. The CDR3 DNA sequence: TGTGCCAGCAGCTTAAGGACGGGAGCCGGGGGGGAGACCCAGTACTTC.

Notes on this clonotype: Relative to the germline gene, one junction end is altered; a read error may explain this. The chain recombines TRBV30 with TRBJ2-1, with D unresolved. The CDR3 has 14 amino acids. Germline lookup yields CDR1 GTSNPN and CDR2 SVGIG (reference sequence). The DNA for the CDR3 is TGTGCCTGGAGTGTTTCCAGTGCCTCCTACGAGCTGTTCTTC. Translated: CAWSVSSASYELFF.

Only a few counts were recorded for this clonotype. V gene TRBV24-1 combines with J gene TRBJ1-2; D is undetermined. There are 14 residues in the CDR3. In germline, CDR1 is KGHDR, CDR2 SFDVKD. The V end was cut by 0 bases, the J end by 3 bases, with 7 bases between. CDR3 sequence reads: CATSDLQGYYGYTF. CDR3 DNA: TGTGCCACCAGTGATTTGCAAGGATACTATGGCTACACCTTC.

This clonotype is medium-sized. V and J are TRBV7-6 and TRBJ2-1; D is unclear. CDR3 length: 11 residues. Germline values: CDR1 SGHVS, CDR2 FNYEAQ. V was cut by 4 bases and J by 6 bases, with 4 bases left in between. DNA for the CDR3: TGTGCCAGCAGCTCCGGCAATGAGCAGTTCTTC. Its translation: CASSSGNEQFF. Variable domain in full (rest from reference TRBV7-6 and TRBJ2-1): GAGVSQSPRYKVTKRGQDVALRCDPISGHVSLYWYRQALGQGPEFLTYFNYEAQQDKSGLPNDRFSAERPEGSISTLTIQRTEQRDSAMYRCASSSGNEQFFGPGTRLTVL.

The chain uses TRBV5-1 and TRBJ2-1; 7 positions match TRBD2. The V gene's germline CDR1 is SGHRS and CDR2 YFSETQ. Trimming took 4 bases from V and 4 from J; bases not matched to a gene: 11. This CDR3 comprises 16 residues. For the CDR3, the DNA is TGCGCCAGCAGCCCTGAGGGAGCTAGCGGATACAATGAGCAGTTCTTC. Translated, it gives CASSPEGASGYNEQFF.

The rearrangement joins TRBV10-3 to TRBJ2-1; 9 positions match TRBD2. Germline V gene lookup returns CDR1 ENHRY and CDR2 SYGVKD. This CDR3 has 14 residues. V lost 5 bases to trimming and J lost 10 bases; unmatched junction nucleotides: 9. The chain's CDR3 is CAISSTSGSGEQFF. CDR3 nucleotides: TGTGCCATCAGTTCGACTAGCGGATCGGGCGAGCAGTTCTTC.

V and J are TRBV7-9 and TRBJ1-4; D remains ambiguous. The CDR3 spans 13 residues. The V gene's germline CDR1 is SEHNR and CDR2 FQNEAQ (reference sequence). The V end lost 7 bases, the J end lost 10 bases, and 16 bases lay between the germline ends. CDR3 coding DNA: TGTGCCAGCACCCTCAAGGGCGCGGGAAAACTGTTTTTT. The encoded protein is CASTLKGAGKLFF.

The V gene is TRBV6-4, the J gene TRBJ2-7; D possibly corresponds to TRBD1 (6 bases). Trimming removed 2 bases at V and 3 bases at J, with 8 bases between. The CDR3 is 13 residues long. CDR1 is MRHNA and CDR2 is SNTAGT in the germline V gene. The CDR3, as DNA: TGTGCCAGCAGTGACCGACAGGTCTACGAGCAGTACTTC. This translates into CASSDRQVYEQYF.

To note about this clonotype: Being one base from a much bigger clone, this may be a read error. The V call is TRBV4-3, the J call TRBJ2-7, with TRBD2 identical over 7 bases. This CDR3 has 13 amino acids. The V gene's germline CDR1 is LGHNA and CDR2 YSLEER. The CDR3: CASSLVQREEQHF. In DNA, the CDR3 is TGCGCCAGCAGCCTGGTCCAGCGGGAAGAGCAGCACTTC.

The V and J genes are TRBV20-1 and TRBJ2-2, with TRBD2 matching over 13 bases. The CDR3 covers 15 residues. The germline V gene encodes CDR1 DFQATT and CDR2 SNEGSKA (reference sequence). V was pared by 3 bases and J by 6 bases, with 4 bases of the junction left unmatched. The CDR3 sequence: CSASGLAGVAGELFF. In DNA, the CDR3 is TGCAGTGCTAGTGGACTAGCGGGAGTTGCCGGGGAGCTGTTTTTT.

This chain uses TRBV27 with TRBJ2-1; 11 nucleotides match TRBD2. CDR1 MNHEY and CDR2 SMNVEV come from the germline V gene (reference sequence). The CDR3 spans 14 residues. V gave up 10 bases and J gave up 8 bases; unmatched junction bases: 10. The CDR3 nucleotides are TGTGCCATCAGGAATAGCGGGGGGGTCTATGAGCAGTTCTTC. Its translation is CAIRNSGGVYEQFF.

The chain is built from TRBV4-1 and TRBJ1-2; D is perhaps TRBD1 (5 bases). The CDR3 loop spans 15 amino acids. Deletions cut 0 bases from V and 4 bases from J, with 12 bases between. Per germline, CDR1 MGHRA and CDR2 YSYEKL. The CDR3 DNA reads as TGCGCCAGCAGCCAAGATCGTGCAGGGATCTATGGCTACACCTTC. Encoded protein: CASSQDRAGIYGYTF.

In its sample, this clonotype was seen a few times. The rearrangement links TRBV18 to TRBJ1-5, with 7 bases that match TRBD1. CDR3 length equals 17 residues. Germline V lookup: CDR1 KGHSH, CDR2 LQKENI. Losses at the gene ends were 6 bases for V and 1 base for J; bases not matched to a gene: 12. CDR3: CASSPKSGQSSNQPQHF. CDR3 bases: TGTGCCAGCTCCCCAAAGTCGGGACAGTCAAGCAATCAGCCCCAGCATTTT.

In regard to this clonotype: A much larger clone sits a single nucleotide away, making a read error possible. The V and J genes are TRBV7-2 and TRBJ1-4; D is possibly TRBD1 (5 bases). This CDR3 comprises 16 residues. The germline V gene has CDR1 SGHTA and CDR2 FQGNSA. CDR3 in DNA: TGTGCCAGCGGCTTAGACAGTTCTGCTCGAAATGAAAAACTGTTTTTT. Protein: CASGLDSSARNEKLFF.

In this sample, this clonotype turned up a few times. The CDR3 DNA follows: TGCGCCAGCAGCCGAAGCCAGGGGACCCACACCGGGGAGCTGTTTTTT. This sequence encodes CASSRSQGTHTGELFF. This chain uses TRBV4-1 with TRBJ2-2; D may be TRBD1 (6 bases). Trimming shortened V by 4 bases and J by 3 bases, and 15 bases separated the two germline ends. Germline loops: CDR1 MGHRA, CDR2 YSYEKL. The CDR3 has 16 residues.

The rearrangement links TRBV2 to TRBJ2-7; weak D call: TRBD1 (5 bases). Germline-derived CDR1 and CDR2 are SNHLY and FYNNEI. The CDR3 is 12 residues long. Trimming took off 6 bases at V and 5 bases at J, with 11 bases between the two ends. The CDR3 spells CASRVTGNEQYF. DNA of the CDR3: TGTGCCAGCAGGGTCACAGGTAACGAGCAGTACTTC.

This clonotype was seen at least ten times. The chain is built from TRBV2 and TRBJ2-7, with D possibly being TRBD2 (6 bases). Germline V gives CDR1 SNHLY, CDR2 FYNNEI. V lost 3 bases and J 4 bases, leaving 10 bases between the germline ends. The CDR3 runs to 13 residues. CDR3 sequence: CASSDWAGYEQYF. The CDR3 bases are TGTGCCAGCAGTGATTGGGCGGGATACGAGCAGTACTTC.

This clonotype was counted at least ten times. The chain employs TRBV29-1 and TRBJ1-2; TRBD1 is a possible D gene (5 bases). CDR1 SQVTM and CDR2 ANQGSEA come from the germline V gene. Trimming removed 6 bases from V and 2 bases from J, with 10 bases in between. The CDR3 has 12 residues. CDR3: CSVQDRNYGYTF. CDR3 DNA: TGCAGCGTACAGGACCGCAACTATGGCTACACCTTC.

This chain links TRBV15 with TRBJ1-5, with D maybe TRBD1 (5 bases). Germline CDR1 and CDR2: LNHNV and YYDKDF (reference sequence). CDR3 length equals 15 residues. Trimming removed 3 bases at V and 4 bases at J, with 13 bases between. DNA of the CDR3: TGTGCCACCAGCAGCAAATGGGGGGGGAATCAGCCCCAGCATTTT. It yields the protein CATSSKWGGNQPQHF.

This clonotype was recorded at least ten times. CDR3 amino acids: CASSQDPARILNSYNEQFF. The CDR3 DNA sequence: TGTGCCAGCAGCCAAGATCCGGCTAGAATCCTAAACTCCTACAATGAGCAGTTCTTC. The rearrangement uses TRBV3-1 and TRBJ2-1; D gene ambiguous. The germline CDR1 and CDR2 sequences are LGHDT and YNNKEL (reference sequence). This CDR3 has 19 amino acids. V was shortened by 0 bases and J by 0 bases, with 18 bases between the two germline ends.

The chain links TRBV4-3 to TRBJ2-7, with a tentative D call TRBD1 (7 bases). Germline CDR1 and CDR2: LGHNA and YSLEER. The V and J ends lost 5 bases and 6 bases respectively, with 20 bases between them. The CDR3 totals 15 residues. The CDR3 loop reads CASSSMSGGGGEQYF. Written as DNA, the CDR3 is TGCGCCAGCAGCAGCATGTCCGGAGGGGGCGGCGAGCAGTACTTC.

This clonotype has ten or more counts. The rearrangement uses TRBV11-2 and TRBJ2-1; D gene ambiguous. Trimming removed 5 bases at V and 8 bases at J, with 10 bases between. CDR1 is SGHAT and CDR2 is FQNNGV in the germline V gene. The length of the CDR3 is 12 residues. In DNA, the CDR3 is TGTGCCAGCAGCCCAACGAGCGATGAGCAGTTCTTC. Its protein product is CASSPTSDEQFF.

Ten or more counts support this clonotype. The chain has TRBV7-2 and TRBJ2-1; D uncertain. The CDR3 spans 13 residues. Trimming left V 3 bases short and J 6 bases short, with 9 bases between. Germline CDR1 reads SGHTA; CDR2 reads FQGNSA. The CDR3 DNA reads TGTGCCAGCAGCTTGATTAGTGTCAATGAGCAGTTCTTC. Its protein is CASSLISVNEQFF.

This clonotype turned up a few times. J is TRBJ2-5 and V is TRBV5-1; 12 nucleotides align to TRBD2. V was clipped by 2 bases and J by 1 base; unmatched bases: 3. The CDR3 contains 16 residues. Germline V CDR1 and CDR2: SGHRS, YFSETQ. CDR3 sequence (DNA): TGCGCCAGCAGCTTAACTAGCGGGAGGACCCAAGAGACCCAGTACTTC. Translation gives CASSLTSGRTQETQYF. Looking up the rest from reference TRBV5-1 and TRBJ2-5 gives the full variable domain: KAGVTQTPRYLIKTRGQQVTLSCSPISGHRSVSWYQQTPGQGLQFLFEYFSETQRNKGNFPGRFSGRQFSNSRSEMNVSTLELGDSALYLCASSLTSGRTQETQYFGPGTRLLVL.